This T cell receptor (beta chain) originates from a study of beta chain features in type 1 diabetes. This clone was recorded a few times. Its specificity is unknown. Study-level results: Healthy donors had naive, central memory and Treg TCRB repertoires that appeared less similar than those seen among patients. cDNA-based reads could over-represent cells with high TCR expression. PCR may have favored shorter templates equally in patients and controls.

The sequenced template was cDNA made from the entire isolated RNA. Data came from immunoSEQ multiplex PCR; TCRdb stores just in-frame clones and leaves some out. The table shows 360,000 or so clones, with about 19% occurring only once. This sequence was found in a young woman in good health. The sample consisted of naive CD4+ T cells from blood.

The CDR3 loop is CASSWDRGQNIQYF. In DNA form, the CDR3 reads TGTGCCAGCAGCTGGGACAGGGGACAAAACATTCAGTACTTC. The chain links TRBV7-9 to TRBJ2-4; 10 bases fit TRBD1. Germline CDR1 is SEHNR and CDR2 is FQNEAQ (reference sequence). The V and J ends lost 4 bases and 5 bases, in that order; junction bases with no gene match: 2. The CDR3 is 14 amino acids. The full variable domain, in which reference TRBV7-9 and TRBJ2-4 provide the parts outside the CDR3, is DTGVSQNPRHKITKRGQNVTFRCDPISEHNRLYWYRQTLGQGPEFLTYFQNEAQLEKSRLLSDRFSAERPKGSFSTLEIQRTEQGDSAMYLCASSWDRGQNIQYFGAGTRLSVL.